This T cell receptor (beta chain) is drawn from a study of cytomegalovirus exposure and HLA in healthy donors. Study-level points and caveats: CMV serostatus stood as the only immune exposure information on hand. Later findings reportedly placed an Asian-associated ancestry cluster below the approximately 670-donor mean for N-insertions. TCR beta chain V- and J-gene trimming was linked, in a later analysis, to a missense variant in DCLRE1C. The productive fraction for most TCR beta V segments was about 87% or about 30% in an earlier analysis.

Of note for this clone: Its cognate antigen is unknown.

The PCR ran on 60 Vbeta and 13 Jbeta primers. Method: immunoSEQ multiplex PCR; TCRdb's copy keeps in-frame clones and lacks some. The sample lists 150,000 to 200,000 clones; roughly 9.5% were seen once. V lost 8 bases to trimming and J lost 4 bases; unmatched junction nucleotides: 9. Per germline, CDR1 GTSNPN and CDR2 SVGIG (reference sequence). The CDR3 spans 13 residues. The J gene is TRBJ1-2, the V gene TRBV30; 8 bases map to TRBD1. Source material: PBMCs. The clonotype was recovered from a woman aged 30 to 39 in good health and CMV-seropositive. CDR3 loop: CASSTGASYGYTF. DNA of the CDR3: TGTGCCAGCTCGACAGGGGCCAGCTATGGCTACACCTTC.